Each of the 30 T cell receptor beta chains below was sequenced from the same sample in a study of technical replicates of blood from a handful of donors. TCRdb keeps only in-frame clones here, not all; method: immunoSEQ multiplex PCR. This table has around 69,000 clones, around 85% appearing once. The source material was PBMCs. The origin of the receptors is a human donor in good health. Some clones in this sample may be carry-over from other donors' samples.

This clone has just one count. The CDR3 DNA reads TGTGCCAGCAGCTGGCTCTTTCCGGGAAACTCCTACAATGAGCAGTTCTTC. Amino acid sequence: CASSWLFPGNSYNEQFF. The chain combines TRBV7-8 with TRBJ2-1, with D tentatively TRBD2 (5 bases). Germline loops: CDR1 SGHVS, CDR2 FQNEAQ. The ends were cut back, 4 bases at V and 0 bases at J, with 16 bases in the middle. The CDR3 length is 17 residues.

The CDR3 nucleotides read TGCGCCAGCAGCCCCTCCGGGACAGGCTCCTACGAGCAGTACTTC. Translating gives CASSPSGTGSYEQYF. V gene TRBV5-1 combines with J gene TRBJ2-7; 8 bases agree with TRBD1. Per the germline V gene, CDR1 is SGHRS and CDR2 is YFSETQ. The trim removed 4 bases at V and 0 bases at J, leaving 6 bases unmatched. This CDR3 region has 15 residues.

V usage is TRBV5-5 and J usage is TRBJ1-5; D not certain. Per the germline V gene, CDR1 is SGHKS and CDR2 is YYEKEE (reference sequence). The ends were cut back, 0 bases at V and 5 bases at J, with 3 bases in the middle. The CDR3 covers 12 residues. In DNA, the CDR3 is TGTGCCAGCAGCTTGGAGCATCAGCCCCAGCATTTT. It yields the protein CASSLEHQPQHF.

CDR3 sequence (DNA): TGTGCCAGCAGCGGATCAAATTCCAGGGGGGAAGCTTTCTTT. Translating gives CASSGSNSRGEAFF. The chain couples TRBV9 to TRBJ1-1; TRBD1 matches at 7 bases. This CDR3 spans 14 amino acids. J gave up 8 bases and V 3 bases, and 10 bases lay outside the gene matches. The germline V gene has CDR1 SGDLS and CDR2 YYNGEE.

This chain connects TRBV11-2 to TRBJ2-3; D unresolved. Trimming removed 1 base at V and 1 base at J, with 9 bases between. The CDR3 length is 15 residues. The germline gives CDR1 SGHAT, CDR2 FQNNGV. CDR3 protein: CASSLGGAGTDTQYF. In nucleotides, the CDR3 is TGTGCCAGCAGCTTAGGAGGAGCAGGCACAGATACGCAGTATTTT.

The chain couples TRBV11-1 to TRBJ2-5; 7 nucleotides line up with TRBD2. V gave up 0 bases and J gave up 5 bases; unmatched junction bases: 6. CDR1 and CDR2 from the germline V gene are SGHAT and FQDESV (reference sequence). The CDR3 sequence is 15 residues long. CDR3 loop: CASSLAGGRWETQYF. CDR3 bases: TGTGCCAGCAGCTTAGCTGGCGGGAGATGGGAGACCCAGTACTTC.

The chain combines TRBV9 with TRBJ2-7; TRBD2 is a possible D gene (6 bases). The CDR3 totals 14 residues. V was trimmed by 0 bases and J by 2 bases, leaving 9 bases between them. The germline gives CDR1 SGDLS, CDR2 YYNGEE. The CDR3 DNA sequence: TGTGCCAGCAGCGTAGAATCGGGGGCCTACGAGCAGTACTTC. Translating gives CASSVESGAYEQYF. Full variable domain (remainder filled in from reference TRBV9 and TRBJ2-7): DSGVTQTPKHLITATGQRVTLRCSPRSGDLSVYWYQQSLDQGLQFLIQYYNGEERAKGNILERFSAQQFPDLHSELNLSSLELGDSALYFCASSVESGAYEQYFGPGTRLTVT.

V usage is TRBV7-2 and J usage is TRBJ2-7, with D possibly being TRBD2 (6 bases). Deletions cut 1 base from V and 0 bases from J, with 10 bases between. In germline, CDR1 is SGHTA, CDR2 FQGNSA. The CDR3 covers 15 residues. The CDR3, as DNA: TGTGCCAGCAGCTTAGGGCGGGGTAGCTCCTACGAGCAGTACTTC. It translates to CASSLGRGSSYEQYF. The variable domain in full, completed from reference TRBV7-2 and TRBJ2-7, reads GAGVSQSPSNKVTEKGKDVELRCDPISGHTALYWYRQSLGQGLEFLIYFQGNSAPDKSGLPSDRFSAERTGGSVSTLTIQRTQQEDSAVYLCASSLGRGSSYEQYFGPGTRLTVT.

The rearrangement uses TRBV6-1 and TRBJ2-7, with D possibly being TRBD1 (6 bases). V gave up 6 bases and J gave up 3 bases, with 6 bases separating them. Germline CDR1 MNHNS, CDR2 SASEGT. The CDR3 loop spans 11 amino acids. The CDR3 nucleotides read TGTGCCAGCAGGGACAGCTACGAGCAGTACTTC. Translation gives CASRDSYEQYF.

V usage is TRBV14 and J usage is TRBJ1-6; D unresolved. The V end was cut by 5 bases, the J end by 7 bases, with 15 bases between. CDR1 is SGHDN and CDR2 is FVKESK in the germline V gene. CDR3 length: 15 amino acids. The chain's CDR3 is CASSTRLNRNSPLHF. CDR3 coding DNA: TGTGCCAGCAGCACCCGTCTCAATCGGAATTCACCCCTCCACTTT.

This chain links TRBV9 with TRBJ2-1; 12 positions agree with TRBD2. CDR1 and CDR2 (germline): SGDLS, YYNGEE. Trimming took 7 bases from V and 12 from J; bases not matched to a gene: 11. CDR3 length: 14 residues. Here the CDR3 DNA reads TGTGCCAGCGCGACTAGCGGGAGCTTGAAGGGGCAGTTCTTC. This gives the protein CASATSGSLKGQFF. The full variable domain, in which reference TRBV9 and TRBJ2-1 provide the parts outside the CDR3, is DSGVTQTPKHLITATGQRVTLRCSPRSGDLSVYWYQQSLDQGLQFLIQYYNGEERAKGNILERFSAQQFPDLHSELNLSSLELGDSALYFCASATSGSLKGQFFGPGTRLTVL.

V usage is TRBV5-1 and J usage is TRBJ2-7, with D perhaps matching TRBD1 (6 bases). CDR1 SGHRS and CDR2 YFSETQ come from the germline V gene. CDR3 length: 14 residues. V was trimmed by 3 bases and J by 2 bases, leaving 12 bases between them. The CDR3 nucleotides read TGCGCCAGCAGCTCCGCCGGGACAACCTACGAGCAGTACTTC. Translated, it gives CASSSAGTTYEQYF.

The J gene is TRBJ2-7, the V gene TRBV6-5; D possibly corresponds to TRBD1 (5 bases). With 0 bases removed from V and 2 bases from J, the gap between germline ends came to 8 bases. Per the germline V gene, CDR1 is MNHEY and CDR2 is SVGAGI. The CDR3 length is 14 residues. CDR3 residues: CASSYSGDAYEQYF. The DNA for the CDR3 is TGTGCCAGCAGTTACTCAGGGGATGCCTACGAGCAGTACTTC.

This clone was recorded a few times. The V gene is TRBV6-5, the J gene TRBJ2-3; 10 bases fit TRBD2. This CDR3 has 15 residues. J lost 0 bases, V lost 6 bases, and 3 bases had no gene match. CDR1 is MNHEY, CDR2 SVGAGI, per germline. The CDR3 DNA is TGTGCCAGCAGCCGGACTAGCGGAAGCACAGATACGCAGTATTTT. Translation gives CASSRTSGSTDTQYF.

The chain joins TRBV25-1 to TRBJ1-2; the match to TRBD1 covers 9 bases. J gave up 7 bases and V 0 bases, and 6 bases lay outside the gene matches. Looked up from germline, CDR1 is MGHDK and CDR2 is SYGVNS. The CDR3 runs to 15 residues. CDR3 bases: TGTGCCAGCAGTGAATATTCGGGACAGGGAGGTGGCTACACCTTC. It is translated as CASSEYSGQGGGYTF.

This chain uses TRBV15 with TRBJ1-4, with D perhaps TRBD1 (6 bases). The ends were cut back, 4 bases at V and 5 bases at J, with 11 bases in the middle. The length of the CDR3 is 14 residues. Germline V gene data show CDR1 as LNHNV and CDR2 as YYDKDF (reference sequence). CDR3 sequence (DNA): TGTGCCACCAGCAAACAGGGAAGCAATGAAAAACTGTTTTTT. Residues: CATSKQGSNEKLFF.

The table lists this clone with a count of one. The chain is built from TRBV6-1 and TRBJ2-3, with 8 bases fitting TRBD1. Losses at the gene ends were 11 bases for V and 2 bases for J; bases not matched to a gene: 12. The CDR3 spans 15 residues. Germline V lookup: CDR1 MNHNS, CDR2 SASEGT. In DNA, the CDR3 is TGTGCCGTCCAACCGGGGACAGGACACACAGATACGCAGTATTTT. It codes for CAVQPGTGHTDTQYF.

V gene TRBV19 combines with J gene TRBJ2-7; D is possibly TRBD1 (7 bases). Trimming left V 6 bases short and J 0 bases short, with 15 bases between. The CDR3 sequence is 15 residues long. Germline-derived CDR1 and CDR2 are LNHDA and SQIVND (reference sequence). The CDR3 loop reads CASSPRGTDSYEQYF. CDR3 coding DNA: TGTGCCAGTAGCCCTCGGGGGACAGACTCCTACGAGCAGTACTTC.

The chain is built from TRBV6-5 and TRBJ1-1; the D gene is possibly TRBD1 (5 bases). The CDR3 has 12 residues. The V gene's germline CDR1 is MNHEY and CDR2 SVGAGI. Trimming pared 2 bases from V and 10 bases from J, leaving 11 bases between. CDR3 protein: CASSYRGGTAFF. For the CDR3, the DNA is TGTGCCAGCAGTTACCGGGGAGGGACAGCTTTCTTT.

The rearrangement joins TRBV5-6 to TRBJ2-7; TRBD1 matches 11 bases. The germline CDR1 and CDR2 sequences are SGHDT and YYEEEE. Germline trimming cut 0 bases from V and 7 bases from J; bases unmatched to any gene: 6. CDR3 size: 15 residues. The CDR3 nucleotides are TGTGCCAGCAGCTTGGTCGGGACAGGGGGACGAGAGCAGTACTTC. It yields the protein CASSLVGTGGREQYF. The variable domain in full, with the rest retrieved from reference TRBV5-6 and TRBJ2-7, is DAGVTQSPTHLIKTRGQQVTLRCSPKSGHDTVSWYQQALGQGPQFIFQYYEEEERQRGNFPDRFSGHQFPNYSSELNVNALLLGDSALYLCASSLVGTGGREQYFGPGTRLTVT.

CDR3: CASSQLTGVADTQYF. The DNA for the CDR3 is TGTGCCAGCAGCCAACTGACAGGGGTGGCAGATACGCAGTATTTT. The V gene is TRBV4-2, the J gene TRBJ2-3; 8 bases are shared with TRBD1. This CDR3 is 15 amino acids long. Trimming took 2 bases from V and 4 from J; bases not matched to a gene: 5. Germline lookup yields CDR1 LGHNA and CDR2 YNFKEQ.

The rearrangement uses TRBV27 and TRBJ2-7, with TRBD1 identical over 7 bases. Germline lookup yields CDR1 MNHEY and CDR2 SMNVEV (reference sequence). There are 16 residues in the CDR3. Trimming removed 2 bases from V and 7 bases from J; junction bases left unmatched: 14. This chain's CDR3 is CASSLRDSVWGQEQYF. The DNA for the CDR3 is TGTGCCAGCAGTTTAAGGGACAGCGTTTGGGGCCAAGAGCAGTACTTC.

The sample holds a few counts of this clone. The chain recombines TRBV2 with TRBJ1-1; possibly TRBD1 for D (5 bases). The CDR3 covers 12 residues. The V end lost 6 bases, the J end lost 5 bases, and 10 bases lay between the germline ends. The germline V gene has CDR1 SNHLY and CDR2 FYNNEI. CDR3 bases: TGTGCCAGCAGAAGGGCAGGGACTGAAGCTTTCTTT. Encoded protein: CASRRAGTEAFF.

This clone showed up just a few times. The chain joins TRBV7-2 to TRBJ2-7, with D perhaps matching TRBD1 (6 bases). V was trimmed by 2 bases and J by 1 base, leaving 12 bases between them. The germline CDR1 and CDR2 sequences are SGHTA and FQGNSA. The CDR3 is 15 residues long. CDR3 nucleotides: TGTGCCAGCAGCTTACCCCAGGGGAATTCCTACGAGCAGTACTTC. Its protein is CASSLPQGNSYEQYF.

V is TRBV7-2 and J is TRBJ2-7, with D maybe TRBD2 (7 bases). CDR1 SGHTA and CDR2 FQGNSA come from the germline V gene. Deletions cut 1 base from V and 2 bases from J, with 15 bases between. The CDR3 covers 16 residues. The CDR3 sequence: CASSLGGGLSPYEQYF. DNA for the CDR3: TGTGCCAGCAGCTTAGGGGGGGGGCTTTCGCCCTACGAGCAGTACTTC.

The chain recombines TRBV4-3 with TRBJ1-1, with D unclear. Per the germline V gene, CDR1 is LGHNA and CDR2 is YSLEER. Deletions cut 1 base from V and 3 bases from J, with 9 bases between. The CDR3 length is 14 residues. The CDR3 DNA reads TGCGCCAGCAGCCAAGTAGCCAAGGACACTGAAGCTTTCTTT. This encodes CASSQVAKDTEAFF.

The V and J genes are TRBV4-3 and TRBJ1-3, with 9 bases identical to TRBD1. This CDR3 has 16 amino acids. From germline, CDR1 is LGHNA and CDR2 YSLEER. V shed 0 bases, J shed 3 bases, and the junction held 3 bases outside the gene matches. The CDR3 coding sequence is TGCGCCAGCAGCCAAGAAACAGGGGGCGGTGGAAACACCATATATTTT. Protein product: CASSQETGGGGNTIYF.

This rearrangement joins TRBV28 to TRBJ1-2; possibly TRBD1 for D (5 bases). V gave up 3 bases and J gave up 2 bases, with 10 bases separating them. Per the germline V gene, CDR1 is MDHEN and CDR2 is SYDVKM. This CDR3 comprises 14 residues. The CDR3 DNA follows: TGTGCCAGCAGTTTTGGAGGGGAAAACTATGGCTACACCTTC. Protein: CASSFGGENYGYTF.

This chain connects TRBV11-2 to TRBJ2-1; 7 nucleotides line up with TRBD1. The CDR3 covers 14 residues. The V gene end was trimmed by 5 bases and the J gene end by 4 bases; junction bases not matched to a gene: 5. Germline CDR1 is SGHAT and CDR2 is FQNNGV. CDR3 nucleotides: TGTGCCAGCAGCCCACAGGGGATGTACAATGAGCAGTTCTTC. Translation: CASSPQGMYNEQFF.

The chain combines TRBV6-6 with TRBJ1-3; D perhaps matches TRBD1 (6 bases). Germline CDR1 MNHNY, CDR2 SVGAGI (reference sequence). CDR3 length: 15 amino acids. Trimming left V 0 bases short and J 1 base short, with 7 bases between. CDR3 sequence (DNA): TGTGCCAGCAGTTACTCGACAGGTTCTGGAAACACCATATATTTT. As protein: CASSYSTGSGNTIYF.